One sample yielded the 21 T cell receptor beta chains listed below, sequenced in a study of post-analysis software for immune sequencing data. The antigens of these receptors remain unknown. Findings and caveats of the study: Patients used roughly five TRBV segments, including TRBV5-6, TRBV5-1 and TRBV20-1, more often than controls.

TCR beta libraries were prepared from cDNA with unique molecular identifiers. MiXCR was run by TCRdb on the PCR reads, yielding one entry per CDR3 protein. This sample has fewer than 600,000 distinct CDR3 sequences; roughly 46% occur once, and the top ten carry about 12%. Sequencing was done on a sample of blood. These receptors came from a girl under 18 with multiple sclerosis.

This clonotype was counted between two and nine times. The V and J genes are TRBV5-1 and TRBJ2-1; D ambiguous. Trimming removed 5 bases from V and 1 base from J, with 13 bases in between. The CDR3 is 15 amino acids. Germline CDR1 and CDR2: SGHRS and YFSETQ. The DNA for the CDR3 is TGCGCCAGCAGAGGGCTAGTGCTTTCCTACAATGAGCAGTTCTTC. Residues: CASRGLVLSYNEQFF.

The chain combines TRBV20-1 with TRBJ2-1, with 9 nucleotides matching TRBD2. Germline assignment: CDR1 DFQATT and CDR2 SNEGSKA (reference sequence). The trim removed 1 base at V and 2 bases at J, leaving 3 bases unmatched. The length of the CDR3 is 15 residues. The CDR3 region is CSARVGLAPYNEQFF. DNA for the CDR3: TGCAGTGCTAGAGTCGGACTAGCGCCCTACAATGAGCAGTTCTTC.

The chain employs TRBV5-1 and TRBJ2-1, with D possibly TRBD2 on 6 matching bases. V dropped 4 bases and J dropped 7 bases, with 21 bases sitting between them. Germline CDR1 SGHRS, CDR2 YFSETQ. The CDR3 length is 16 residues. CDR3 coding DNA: TGCGCCAGCAGCCCGGAGGGCAATTTGATAGCAAATGAGCAGTTCTTC. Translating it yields CASSPEGNLIANEQFF.

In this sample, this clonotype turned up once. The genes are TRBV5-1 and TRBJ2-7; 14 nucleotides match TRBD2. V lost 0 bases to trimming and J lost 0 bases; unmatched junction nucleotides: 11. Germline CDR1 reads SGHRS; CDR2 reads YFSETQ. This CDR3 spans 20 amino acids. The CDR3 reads CASSLDPPGLAGVSSYEQYF. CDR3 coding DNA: TGCGCCAGCAGCTTGGACCCGCCGGGACTAGCGGGAGTCTCCTCCTACGAGCAGTACTTC.

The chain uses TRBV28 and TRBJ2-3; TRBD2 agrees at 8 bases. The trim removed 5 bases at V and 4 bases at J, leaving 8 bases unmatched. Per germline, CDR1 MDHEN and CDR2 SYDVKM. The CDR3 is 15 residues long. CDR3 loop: CASSLPRGGADTQYF. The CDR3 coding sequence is TGTGCCAGCAGTCTCCCCCGGGGGGGGGCAGATACGCAGTATTTT.

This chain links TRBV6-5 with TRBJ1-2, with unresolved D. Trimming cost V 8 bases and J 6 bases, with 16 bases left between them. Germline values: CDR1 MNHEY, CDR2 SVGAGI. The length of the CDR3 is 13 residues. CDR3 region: CASRRGSSDGYTF. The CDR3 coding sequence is TGTGCCAGCCGTCGGGGATCCTCCGATGGCTACACCTTC.

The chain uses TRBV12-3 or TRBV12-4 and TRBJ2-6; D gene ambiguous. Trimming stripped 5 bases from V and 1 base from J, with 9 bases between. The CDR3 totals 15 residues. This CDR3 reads CASSLSWSGANVLTF. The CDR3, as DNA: TGTGCCAGCAGTCTCTCGTGGTCTGGGGCCAACGTCCTGACTTTC.

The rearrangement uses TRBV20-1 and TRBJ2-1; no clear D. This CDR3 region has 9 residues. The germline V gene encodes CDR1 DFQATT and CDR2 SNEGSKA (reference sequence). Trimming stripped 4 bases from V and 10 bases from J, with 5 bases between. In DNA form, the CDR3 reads TGCAGTGCTACCGGGGAGCAGTTCTTC. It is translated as CSATGEQFF.

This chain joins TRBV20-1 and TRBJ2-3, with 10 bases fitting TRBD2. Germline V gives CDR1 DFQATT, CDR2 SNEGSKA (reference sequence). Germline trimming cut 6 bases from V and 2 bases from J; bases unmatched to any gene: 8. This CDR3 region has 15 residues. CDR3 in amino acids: CSALAGAGNTDTQYF. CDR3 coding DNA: TGCAGTGCGCTAGCGGGAGCGGGGAACACAGATACGCAGTATTTT.

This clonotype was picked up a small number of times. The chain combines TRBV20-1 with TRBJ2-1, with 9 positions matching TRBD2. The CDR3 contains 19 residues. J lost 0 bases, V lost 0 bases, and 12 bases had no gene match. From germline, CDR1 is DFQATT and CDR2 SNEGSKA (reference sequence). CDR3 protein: CSARDIGLAGSSSYNEQFF. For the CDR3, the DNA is TGCAGTGCTAGAGATATTGGTCTAGCGGGGTCAAGCTCCTACAATGAGCAGTTCTTC.

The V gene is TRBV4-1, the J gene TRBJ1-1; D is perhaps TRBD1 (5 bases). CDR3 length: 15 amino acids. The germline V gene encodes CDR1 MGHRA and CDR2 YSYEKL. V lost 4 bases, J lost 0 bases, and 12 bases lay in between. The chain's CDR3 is CASSLLDRVNTEAFF. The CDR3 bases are TGCGCCAGCAGCCTCCTTGACAGAGTGAACACTGAAGCTTTCTTT.

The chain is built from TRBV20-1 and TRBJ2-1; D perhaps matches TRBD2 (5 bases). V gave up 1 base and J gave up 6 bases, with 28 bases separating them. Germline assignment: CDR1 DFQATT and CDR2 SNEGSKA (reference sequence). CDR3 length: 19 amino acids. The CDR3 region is CSARAFEGRAEAIGNEQFF. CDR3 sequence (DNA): TGCAGTGCTAGAGCCTTCGAGGGTCGAGCGGAGGCGATTGGCAATGAGCAGTTCTTC.

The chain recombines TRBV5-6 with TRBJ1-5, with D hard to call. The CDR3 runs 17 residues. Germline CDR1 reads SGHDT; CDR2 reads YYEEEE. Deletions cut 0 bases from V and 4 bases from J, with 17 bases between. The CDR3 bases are TGTGCCAGCAGCTTGGGTGGGCCGTCGGTCGCTAATCAGCCCCAGCATTTT. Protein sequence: CASSLGGPSVANQPQHF.

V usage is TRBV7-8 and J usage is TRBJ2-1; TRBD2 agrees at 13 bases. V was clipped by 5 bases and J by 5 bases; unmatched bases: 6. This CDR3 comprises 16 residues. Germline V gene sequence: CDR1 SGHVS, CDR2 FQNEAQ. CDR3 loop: CASSPRGLAGNNEQFF. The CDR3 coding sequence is TGTGCCAGCAGCCCGAGGGGACTAGCGGGGAACAATGAGCAGTTCTTC.

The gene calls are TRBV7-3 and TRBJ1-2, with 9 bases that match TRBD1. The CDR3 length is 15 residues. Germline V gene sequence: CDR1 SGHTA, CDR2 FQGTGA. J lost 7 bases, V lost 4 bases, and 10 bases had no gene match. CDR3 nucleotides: TGTGCCAGCAGCTATGCAAAAGGACAGGGGCCTGGCTACACCTTC. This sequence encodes CASSYAKGQGPGYTF.

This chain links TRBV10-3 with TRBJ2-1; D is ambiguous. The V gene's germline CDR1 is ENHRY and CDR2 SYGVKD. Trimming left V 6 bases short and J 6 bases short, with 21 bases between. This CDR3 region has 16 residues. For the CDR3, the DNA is TGTGCCATCAGCGACCGTGGAAGCGCCTCAGGCAATGAGCAGTTCTTC. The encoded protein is CAISDRGSASGNEQFF.

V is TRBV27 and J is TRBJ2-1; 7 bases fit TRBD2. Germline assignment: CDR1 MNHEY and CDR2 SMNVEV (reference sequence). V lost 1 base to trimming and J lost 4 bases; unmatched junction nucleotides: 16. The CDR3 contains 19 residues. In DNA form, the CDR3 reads TGTGCCAGCAGTTTATTAGGGGACTACCCACGACGGATATACAATGAGCAGTTCTTC. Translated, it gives CASSLLGDYPRRIYNEQFF.

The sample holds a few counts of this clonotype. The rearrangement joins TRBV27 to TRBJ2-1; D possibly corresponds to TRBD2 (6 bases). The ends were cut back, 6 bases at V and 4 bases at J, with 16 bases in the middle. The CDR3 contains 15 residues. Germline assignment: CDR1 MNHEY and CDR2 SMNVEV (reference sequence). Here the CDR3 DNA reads TGTGCCAGCAGCCTTGGCGGGACGAAATACAATGAGCAGTTCTTC. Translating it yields CASSLGGTKYNEQFF.

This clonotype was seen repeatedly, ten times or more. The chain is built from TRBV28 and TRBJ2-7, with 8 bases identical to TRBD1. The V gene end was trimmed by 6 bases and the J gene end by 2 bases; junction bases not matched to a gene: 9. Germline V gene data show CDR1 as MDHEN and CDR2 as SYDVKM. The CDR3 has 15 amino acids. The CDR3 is CASSPDREWAYEQYF. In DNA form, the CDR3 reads TGTGCCAGCAGCCCGGACAGGGAGTGGGCCTACGAGCAGTACTTC.

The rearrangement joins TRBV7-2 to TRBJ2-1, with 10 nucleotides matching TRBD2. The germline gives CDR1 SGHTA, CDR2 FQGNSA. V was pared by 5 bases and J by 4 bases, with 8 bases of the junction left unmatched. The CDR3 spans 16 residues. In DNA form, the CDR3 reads TGTGCCAGCAGCCCGCGAGCGGGGGGGCTTTACAATGAGCAGTTCTTC. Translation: CASSPRAGGLYNEQFF.

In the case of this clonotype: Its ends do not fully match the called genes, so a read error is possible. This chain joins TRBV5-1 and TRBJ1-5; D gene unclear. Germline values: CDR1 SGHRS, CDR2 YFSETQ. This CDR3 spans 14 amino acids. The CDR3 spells CASSRGLDNQPRHF. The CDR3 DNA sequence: TGCGCCAGCAGCCGAGGGTTAGACAATCAGCCCCGGCATTTT.